A selection of T cell receptor beta chains follows, all from one sample in a study of cytomegalovirus exposure and HLA in healthy donors. Using immunoSEQ multiplex PCR, the repertoire was profiled, and TCRdb retains in-frame clones only, with some absent. Altogether approximately 70,000 clones are present, around 94% being singletons, with the ten largest covering roughly 0.6%. Material: PBMCs. These receptors were collected from a woman between 18 and 29 years old in good health and CMV-seronegative. CDR3s include the opening cysteine and the closing phenylalanine or tryptophan. Part of the rows lack a size; the others show once, few, many or a class for expanded clones.

len: 14; v_gene: TRBV19; j_gene: TRBJ2-7; abundance: NA; CDR3aa: CASSKGWAGGEQYF
len: 15; v_gene: TRBV28; j_gene: TRBJ2-1; abundance: NA; CDR3aa: CASRSGGQGVHEQFF
len: 14; v_gene: TRBV4-2; j_gene: TRBJ1-2; abundance: once; CDR3aa: CASGKTGGNYGYTF
len: 10; v_gene: TRBV2; j_gene: TRBJ1-1; abundance: NA; CDR3aa: CASRGQEAFF
len: 15; v_gene: TRBV4-1; j_gene: TRBJ2-1; abundance: NA; CDR3aa: CASSKTSGGNNEQFF
len: 18; v_gene: TRBV7-3; j_gene: TRBJ2-1; abundance: NA; CDR3aa: CASSLWPPPQGPYNEQFF
len: 15; v_gene: TRBV7-9; j_gene: TRBJ2-1; abundance: NA; CDR3aa: CASSRSAGEYNEQFF
len: 16; v_gene: TRBV7-9; j_gene: TRBJ2-2; abundance: NA; CDR3aa: CASSLAGGFPTGELFF
len: 14; v_gene: TRBV2; j_gene: TRBJ1-5; abundance: NA; CDR3aa: CASSGLGGNQPQHF
len: 14; v_gene: TRBV9; j_gene: TRBJ1-1; abundance: NA; CDR3aa: CASSPGQGYTEAFF
len: 17; v_gene: TRBV2; j_gene: TRBJ2-7; abundance: NA; CDR3aa: CASSILNTGYRSYEQYF
len: 17; v_gene: TRBV18; j_gene: TRBJ1-6; abundance: NA; CDR3aa: CASSAADRGLLRSPLHF
len: 17; v_gene: TRBV7-2; j_gene: TRBJ1-3; abundance: NA; CDR3aa: CASSLERQGAKGNTIYF
len: 15; v_gene: TRBV19; j_gene: TRBJ1-1; abundance: NA; CDR3aa: CASSRRLQVNTEAFF
len: 18; v_gene: TRBV7-8; j_gene: TRBJ2-1; abundance: NA; CDR3aa: CASSPGYLSQGPYNEQFF
len: 15; v_gene: TRBV27; j_gene: TRBJ1-1; abundance: NA; CDR3aa: CASRSQGALNTEAFF
len: 14; v_gene: TRBV5-5; j_gene: TRBJ1-3; abundance: NA; CDR3aa: CASSIGSSGNTIYF
len: 9; v_gene: TRBV28; j_gene: TRBJ2-1; abundance: once; CDR3aa: CASSPNWFF
len: 14; v_gene: TRBV10-3; j_gene: TRBJ2-7; abundance: NA; CDR3aa: CAISGTSGSYEQYF
len: 17; v_gene: TRBV9; j_gene: TRBJ2-3; abundance: NA; CDR3aa: CASSWTSGGTYTDTQYF
len: 16; v_gene: TRBV6-5; j_gene: TRBJ2-5; abundance: NA; CDR3aa: CASSYYVPGARETQYF
len: 18; v_gene: TRBV7-9; j_gene: TRBJ2-2; abundance: NA; CDR3aa: CASSSRTGTSGLTGELFF
len: 14; v_gene: TRBV5-4; j_gene: TRBJ2-7; abundance: NA; CDR3aa: CASSLAGTGSEQYF
len: 15; v_gene: TRBV25-1; j_gene: TRBJ1-1; abundance: NA; CDR3aa: CASSDFAGKNTEAFF
len: 14; v_gene: TRBV11-3; j_gene: TRBJ1-1; abundance: NA; CDR3aa: CASSLRSTGTEAFF
len: 16; v_gene: TRBV5-1; j_gene: TRBJ1-1; abundance: NA; CDR3aa: CASSLVALGANTEAFF
len: 14; v_gene: TRBV19; j_gene: TRBJ1-1; abundance: NA; CDR3aa: CASSRGTGGVAAFF
len: 17; v_gene: TRBV15; j_gene: TRBJ2-1; abundance: NA; CDR3aa: CATSRDDVGGVHNEQFF
len: 16; v_gene: TRBV28; j_gene: TRBJ2-1; abundance: NA; CDR3aa: CASSSLWTFGDNEQFF
len: 15; v_gene: TRBV19; j_gene: TRBJ2-7; abundance: NA; CDR3aa: CASSIRSDPLYEQYF
len: 19; v_gene: TRBV28; j_gene: TRBJ2-7; abundance: NA; CDR3aa: CASSLILDRGIPKTYEQYF
len: 16; v_gene: TRBV5-1; j_gene: TRBJ1-3; abundance: NA; CDR3aa: CASSYASGTGGNTIYF
len: 15; v_gene: TRBV5-6; j_gene: TRBJ2-5; abundance: NA; CDR3aa: CASSWGLGVGETQYF
len: 12; v_gene: TRBV30; j_gene: TRBJ2-3; abundance: NA; CDR3aa: CAWSGVTDTQYF
len: 16; v_gene: TRBV6-6; j_gene: TRBJ2-1; abundance: NA; CDR3aa: CASSYLAGAQGNEQFF
len: 15; v_gene: TRBV10-3; j_gene: TRBJ1-5; abundance: NA; CDR3aa: CAIRPAGGDNQPQHF
len: 23; v_gene: TRBV23-1; j_gene: TRBJ2-2; abundance: NA; CDR3aa: CASSPKQLTWQGFNPTLTGELFF